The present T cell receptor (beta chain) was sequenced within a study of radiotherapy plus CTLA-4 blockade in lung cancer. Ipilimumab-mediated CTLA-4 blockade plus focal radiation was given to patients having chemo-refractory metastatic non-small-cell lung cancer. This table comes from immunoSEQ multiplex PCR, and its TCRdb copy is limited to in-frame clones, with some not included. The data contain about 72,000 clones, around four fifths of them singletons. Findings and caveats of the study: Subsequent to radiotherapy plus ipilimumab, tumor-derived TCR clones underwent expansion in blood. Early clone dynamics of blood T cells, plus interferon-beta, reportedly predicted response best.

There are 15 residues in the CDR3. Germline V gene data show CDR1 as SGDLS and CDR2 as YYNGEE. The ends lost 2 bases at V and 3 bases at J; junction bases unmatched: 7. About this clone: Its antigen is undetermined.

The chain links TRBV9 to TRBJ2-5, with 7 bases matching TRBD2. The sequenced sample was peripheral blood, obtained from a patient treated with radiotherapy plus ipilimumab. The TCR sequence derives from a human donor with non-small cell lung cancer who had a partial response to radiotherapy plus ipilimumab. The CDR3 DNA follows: TGTGCCAGCAGCGTCGGCGCGGGGGACGAAGAGACCCAGTACTTC. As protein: CASSVGAGDEETQYF.